This entry features one T cell receptor beta chain sequence. RNA, at about 0.5 to 1 ug, was reverse transcribed with random hexamers. TCRdb fed the immunoSEQ multiplex PCR reads into MiXCR, producing one record per CDR3 protein. The repertoire holds some 450,000 distinct CDR3 sequences, approximately 85% seen once, with about 0.12% in the top ten. TEMRA cells were FACS-enriched, and CD8+ and CD4+ T cells were isolated negatively. This specimen comes from a study of CD8 T cells in Susac syndrome. Per germline, CDR1 PRHDT and CDR2 FYEKMQ (reference sequence). This CDR3 is 14 amino acids long. V was shortened by 5 bases and J by 1 base, with 9 bases between the two germline ends.

What was sequenced was CD8+ T cells from PBMCs. This chain uses TRBV13 with TRBJ1-5; no clear D gene. This receptor was taken from a human donor with multiple sclerosis. CDR3 sequence (DNA): TGTGCCAGCAGCCCCAGTATAAGCAATCAGCCCCAGCATTTT. It yields the protein CASSPSISNQPQHF.